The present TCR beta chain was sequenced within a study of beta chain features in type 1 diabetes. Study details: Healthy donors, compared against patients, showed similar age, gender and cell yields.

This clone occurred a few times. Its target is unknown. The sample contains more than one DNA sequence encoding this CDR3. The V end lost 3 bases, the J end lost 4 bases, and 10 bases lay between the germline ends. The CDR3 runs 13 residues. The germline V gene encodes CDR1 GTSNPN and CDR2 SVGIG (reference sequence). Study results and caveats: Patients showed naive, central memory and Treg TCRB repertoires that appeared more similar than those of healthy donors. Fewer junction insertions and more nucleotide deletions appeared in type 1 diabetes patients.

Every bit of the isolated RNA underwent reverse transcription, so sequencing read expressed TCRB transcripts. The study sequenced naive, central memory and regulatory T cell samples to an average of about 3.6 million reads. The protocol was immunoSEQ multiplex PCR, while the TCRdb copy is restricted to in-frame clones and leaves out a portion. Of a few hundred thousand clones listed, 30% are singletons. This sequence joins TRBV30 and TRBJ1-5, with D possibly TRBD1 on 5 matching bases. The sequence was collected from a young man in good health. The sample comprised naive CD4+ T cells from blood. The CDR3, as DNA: TGTGCCTGGAGCGGGACGGATAATCAGCCCCAGCATTTT. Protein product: CAWSGTDNQPQHF.